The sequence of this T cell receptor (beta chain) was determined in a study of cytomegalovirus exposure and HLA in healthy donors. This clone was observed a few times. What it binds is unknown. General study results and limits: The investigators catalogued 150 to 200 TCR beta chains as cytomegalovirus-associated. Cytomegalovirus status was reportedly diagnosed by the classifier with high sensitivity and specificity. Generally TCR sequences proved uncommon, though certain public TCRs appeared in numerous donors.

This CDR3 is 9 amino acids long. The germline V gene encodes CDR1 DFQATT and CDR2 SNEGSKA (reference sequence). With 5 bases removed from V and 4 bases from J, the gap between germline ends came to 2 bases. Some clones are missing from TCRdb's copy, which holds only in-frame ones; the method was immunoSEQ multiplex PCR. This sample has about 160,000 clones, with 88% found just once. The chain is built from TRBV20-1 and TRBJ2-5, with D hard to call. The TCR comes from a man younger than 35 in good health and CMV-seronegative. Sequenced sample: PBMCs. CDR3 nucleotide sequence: TGCAGTGCTCTAGAGACCCAGTACTTC. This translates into CSALETQYF.